This T cell receptor beta chain was identified in a study of CD8+CD57+ T cells in acquired aplastic anemia. Turning to the study itself: Healthy-donor CD4+ cells averaged about 9.9 million reads.

As to this clonotype: The antigen remains unidentified. It may be a read error: a sequence one base away is much more abundant. The conserved final phenylalanine or tryptophan is absent from the CDR3, which likely points to a read error.

Study results and limitations: Patients did not significantly differ from controls in CD8+ Simpson's diversity. Comparison of patients with controls identified twenty-nine shared CD8+ CDR3 sequences.

Profiling that covered TCR beta VDJ and CDR3 relied on genomic DNA as its template. One entry per CDR3 protein results from TCRdb running MiXCR on the reads. The data contain some 190,000 distinct CDR3 sequences, roughly half of them singletons. This TCR derives from a human donor in good health, serving as a control. The specimen was sorted CD4+, CD8+, or CD8+CD57+ T cells (not recorded which) from PBMCs.

CDR3 DNA sequence: TGTGCCAGCACTAAGACGGGAGAGACCCAGTACCTC. Translation gives CASTKTGETQYL. The chain couples TRBV10-2 to TRBJ2-5; D uncertain. CDR1 and CDR2 from the germline V gene are WSHSY and SAAADI. The CDR3 runs to 12 residues.